The T cell receptor beta chain described here comes from a study of cytomegalovirus exposure and HLA in healthy donors (dated by TCRdb to the late 2010s). Regarding the study in general: In an earlier analysis of 587 of the donors, about 270 Gb of sequence data and approximately 120 million unique TCR beta sequences from roughly 180 million T cells were reported. Approximately 310 gigabases of sequencing data and tens of millions of unique TCR sequences were included in an early release covering about 700 HLA-typed donors. Among the roughly 400 genotyped donors, around 81% belonged to the genetic ancestry cluster associated with self-reported Caucasian donors. The study aimed to test whether signatures of past pathogen exposure could be identified by cataloging public T cell receptors. The study profiled the T cell repertoires of hundreds of subjects by immunosequencing and related them to cytomegalovirus serostatus. A separate validation cohort of roughly 130 different subjects was used in addition to the roughly 700-subject first cohort. To predict cytomegalovirus infection status, the study combined high-throughput TCR immunosequencing, statistical association of individual TCRs with disease status, and machine learning. To study patterns of TCR occurrence, a later analysis re-analyzed previously published TCR beta repertoires from under 750 donors and added high-resolution HLA genotyping. In the later analysis, no new phenotypic data were used to find candidate immune exposures; instead, reliance was placed on TCR beta sequences and their occurrence across donors. An earlier analysis of 450 to 750 of the donors used high-throughput TCR beta sequencing to judge whether each TCR beta V gene segment behaved as functional or pseudogenic. Alongside the repertoire data, information on donor age, sex, ethnicity and CMV serostatus was compiled. A later genetic analysis used genome-wide SNP genotypes for about 65% of the roughly 670 donors, treating that subset as a discovery cohort. Every discovery cohort repertoire had been produced on one sequencing platform. HLA typing covered class I and class II loci at four-digit resolution. Typing coverage differed by locus: A, B, C, DRB1 and DQB1 were typed in roughly 620-630 donors, DQA1 in about 560, DPA1 in around 600, and DPB1 in just under 490. Several DR-DQ haplotypes were handled as single units for association and clustering, since linkage in the cohort was strong. Among 300 to 450 genotyped donors of the cohort, an average of around 240,000 unique TCR beta nucleotide sequences were sequenced per donor, roughly a sixth of them non-productive.

The cohort comprised 666 healthy bone marrow donors. At the time of sampling, all cohort members were nominally healthy, though unrecorded immune exposures were likely present. The donor tested CMV seronegative, placing the donor among the 350 or so seronegative members of the cohort. A peripheral blood sample was provided by each donor, and peripheral blood mononuclear cells were used for TCR beta sequencing. Genomic DNA was extracted from the blood cell samples with the Qiagen DNeasy Blood Extraction Kit. Comment on this clone: The antigen this receptor binds is unknown. The sample holds no much larger clone one base away, and base qualities are not on file.

Here is what the overall study found, with its caveats: Because some donors lacked HLA typing at each locus, the association tests relied only on the typed subset. In this cohort, only TCR beta chains were sequenced, and detectable features were limited by the absence of alpha or paired-chain data. Linkage disequilibrium might explain the correlated functional status among segregating V segments, but an unknown experimental factor could not be ruled out. The only immune exposure information available for the cohort was CMV serostatus. Broadly in line with IMGT annotations, most TCR beta V segments showed up in productive rearrangements about 87% or about 30% of the time in an earlier analysis of 450 to 600 of the donors. In vitro tests confirmed that three of the cytomegalovirus-associated TCR beta chains recognize cytomegalovirus antigens. A later genetic analysis reported fewer N-insertions in productive TCRs among donors in an Asian-associated ancestry cluster than the roughly 670-donor mean. Most TCR sequences were observed very rarely across donors, whereas some public TCRs were present in many individuals. Because counts were too low, approximately 15 rarely observed V segments, including chromosome 9 orphons, were excluded from the earlier analysis of 587 of the donors. A further reported finding was that TCR beta sequences accurately predicted the HLA-A and HLA-B alleles for most subjects in the first cohort. Assigning TCR associations to individual alleles was difficult when HLA alleles, especially DR and DQ, strongly co-occurred. Specific HLA alleles were associated with around 18,000 TCR beta sequences at a false discovery rate of 0.05 in a later analysis. A later analysis reported that several top co-occurrence clusters appeared linked to parvovirus B19, influenza, CMV and Epstein-Barr virus. A later analysis found that HLA-associated TCR beta chains were more clonally expanded and had lower generation probabilities than equally common non-associated chains. According to a later analysis, most CMV-associated TCR beta chains appeared to be HLA-restricted, and the HLA associations seemed to be driven largely by CMV exposure. The study listed 150 to 200 TCR beta chains as associated with cytomegalovirus. Cytomegalovirus status was reported to be diagnosed by the classifier with high specificity and sensitivity in both the original and validation cohorts. In a later genetic analysis, a missense DCLRE1C variant was associated with V-gene and J-gene trimming of TCR beta chains, and the association was replicated in an independent cohort. According to the authors, the approach could potentially be generalized to other disease states and immunological phenotypes. The sequencing pipeline was judged likely to have produced a cluster of highly shared sequence variants as a technical artifact. In a later analysis, the rate of TCR association differed among HLA loci, with DRB1 alleles having the most associated TCRs and HLA-C alleles having the fewest. Roughly uniform sequencing depth across donors was assumed in presence/absence analyses, although this assumption may not hold.

The library was obtained by the immunoSEQ multiplex PCR assay. For the multiplex PCR, a mixture combining 60 forward primers for TCR Vbeta segments and 13 reverse primers for TCR Jbeta segments was used. The CDR3 region of rearranged TCR beta genes was amplified from genomic DNA by a multiplex PCR assay. Amplified TCR beta libraries were sequenced as 87-base-pair reads on the Illumina HiSeq System. The paper's data handling went like this. A later analysis tallied some 79 million unique TCR beta chains across the 666 repertoires, and around 10 million of those chains were shared by two or more donors. Raw reads were error-corrected and collapsed into unique sequences by a nearest-neighbor algorithm in which closely related sequences were merged to remove PCR and sequencing errors. CDR3 sequences were aligned to IMGT reference sequences to assign V, D and J gene segments. For a sequence to be retained, at least a six-nucleotide match to both a V gene segment and a J gene segment was required. Rearrangements were classified as productive when the CDR3 lacked stop codons and remained in frame with V and J, and all other rearrangements were classified as non-productive. Following IMGT convention, CDR3 was defined as the stretch from the second conserved V-encoded cysteine to the conserved J-encoded phenylalanine. The earlier analysis of about 640 of the donors excluded any sequence lacking an unambiguous match to a single V gene segment. In an earlier analysis of a few hundred of the donors, a V segment was called functional when productive rearrangements were above 56.7%, and segregating when the standard deviation between donors exceeded 5%. A statistical classification framework was developed to diagnose cytomegalovirus status using the catalog of TCR beta chain sequences. A later analysis assigned V and J genes by comparing TCR nucleotide sequences with IMGT/GENE-DB human TR gene sequences. Using the TCRdist pipeline, a later analysis assigned CDR3 sequences along with most-parsimonious VDJ recombination scenarios. In a later analysis, each TCR beta chain was defined by its CDR3 amino acid sequence together with its V-gene family, and reads without a unique V-gene family were excluded. In a later analysis, fewer than 650 highly shared, low-generation-probability nucleotide sequences were removed to address suspected cross-contamination and a sequencing artifact. In a later analysis, a clonal expansion index was calculated for each public chain from normalized within-repertoire ranks of inferred template counts. In a later analysis, generation probabilities were computed with a VDJ recombination model fitted to out-of-frame rearrangements, and the resulting probabilities were checked against IGoR. Hypergeometric tests were used in a later analysis to score TCR-TCR, TCR-HLA and TCR-CMV co-occurrence, with a repertoire-size bias correction applied to the TCR pairs. To estimate false discovery rates, a later analysis permuted the HLA or CMV assignments 20 times. In a later analysis, co-occurring TCRs were grouped using DBSCAN, and TCRdist sequence similarity was added for clustering within HLA-allele-positive subsets. Co-occurrence clustering excluded repertoires with fewer than 30,000 or more than 120,000 public chains, plus five with anomalous nucleotide sharing. Held by TCRdb, this immuneACCESS table contains in-frame sequences only and omits some clones. Under half of the omission traces to an unresolved V gene where checked; the cause of the rest is unknown. The V and J calls and clone size were taken over from that table, and D and trimming were inferred from the DNA. Recorded for this sample are some 150,000 clones; roughly 70% of them occurred a single time. Roughly 4.7% of the sample belongs to the ten largest clones.

The TCR sequence derives from a man between 60 and 75 years old in good health and CMV-seronegative. The specimen was PBMCs.

For the CDR3, the sequence is CASSLERGRALEGEQFF. The nucleotides are TGCGCCAGCAGCTTGGAGCGCGGGAGGGCCCTCGAGGGTGAGCAGTTCTTC. In this chain, TRBV5-1 is recombined with TRBJ2-1; the central 9 bases match TRBD2. Taken from cysteine to phenylalanine, the CDR3 has 17 residues. CDR3 DNA only is kept here, 51 bases in frame from base 1. CDR1 SGHRS and CDR2 YFSETQ are derived from the germline V gene. V ends up 0 bases short and J 9 bases short, with an unmatched junction base count of 13.